This note documents a single TCR beta chain sequence. This record belongs to a study of T cell responses to AZD1222 COVID-19 vaccine. Germline assignment: CDR1 LNHDA and CDR2 SQIVND (reference sequence). V dropped 4 bases and J dropped 0 bases, with 12 bases sitting between them. The CDR3 is made up of 15 amino acids. Assay: immunoSEQ multiplex PCR; the TCRdb copy retains only in-frame clones and omits some. In the table there are about 150,000 clones, approximately 91% of which are singletons. The sequence derives from an adult who received the AZD1222 COVID-19 vaccine. This chain joins TRBV19 and TRBJ1-1; D is uncertain. This specimen consisted of peripheral blood, obtained 28 days after the second AZD1222 dose. CDR3: CASSTPVGVNTEAFF. The CDR3 nucleotides read TGTGCCAGTAGTACCCCGGTGGGAGTGAACACTGAAGCTTTCTTT.